Listed here is a single T cell receptor beta chain. The antigen is undetermined. These data are taken from a study of T cells in Graves' hyperthyroidism and ophthalmopathy. The study, taken as a whole, reports: Within blood appeared most thyroid clonotypes that had expanded above 0.001.

The study left out patients who had uncontrolled infection, other autoimmune disease, pregnancy or lactation. The diagnostic basis comprised clinical symptoms, serum thyroxine and TRAb, thyroid ultrasound and orbital computed tomography. PBMCs were collected from an approximately 10 ml volume of fresh peripheral blood. Template material for amplifying TCR beta CDR3 regions consisted of RNA transcripts. First-round RT-PCR with HTBI primers amplified the TCR CDR3 region. TCRdb called the multiplex PCR reads again in MiXCR, with one record for every CDR3 protein. The data show hundreds of thousands of distinct CDR3 sequences, with over 35% seen just once and approximately 10% held by the top ten. Sequencing input: blood. This TCR derives from a man younger than 30 with Graves' hyperthyroidism.

CDR3 region: CAGTKKRFYEQYF. In nucleotides, the CDR3 is TGTGCCGGCACCAAGAAACGATTTTACGAGCAGTACTTC. The chain combines TRBV19 with TRBJ2-7; D gene ambiguous. The V end was cut by 11 bases, the J end by 4 bases, with 18 bases between. CDR1 is LNHDA and CDR2 is SQIVND in the germline V gene (reference sequence). The CDR3 contains 13 residues.